The 32 T cell receptor beta chains below were found in one sample sequenced in a study of early T cells in non-severe SARS-CoV-2 infection. A single record per CDR3 protein comes from TCRdb applying MiXCR to the 5' RACE reads. In the table there are nearly 80,000 distinct CDR3 sequences, around 13% of which are singletons. The sample consisted of whole blood. These receptors came from an adult who was a healthcare worker with PCR-confirmed SARS-CoV-2 infection or an uninfected control (not recorded which).

The chain recombines TRBV7-9 with TRBJ1-2; no definite D call. The CDR3 has 15 amino acids. Trimming cost V 1 base and J 6 bases, with 15 bases left between them. From germline, CDR1 is SEHNR and CDR2 FQNEAQ (reference sequence). This CDR3 is CASSLDRGTNNGYTF. The DNA for the CDR3 is TGTGCCAGCAGCTTAGACAGAGGAACGAACAATGGCTACACCTTC.

CDR3 sequence (DNA): TGCAGTGCTAGTGGCGTGGGAGCGGGAGGGTACGAGCAGTACTTC. Amino acid sequence: CSASGVGAGGYEQYF. The chain is built from TRBV20-1 and TRBJ2-7; 10 bases are a match to TRBD2. CDR1 DFQATT and CDR2 SNEGSKA come from the germline V gene (reference sequence). This CDR3 is built from 15 residues. V gave up 3 bases and J gave up 4 bases; unmatched junction bases: 9.

This clonotype was counted a few times. The V gene is TRBV20-1, the J gene TRBJ1-2; D may be TRBD1 (6 bases). V lost 5 bases and J 2 bases, leaving 9 bases between the germline ends. Germline V gene data show CDR1 as DFQATT and CDR2 as SNEGSKA (reference sequence). There are 12 residues in the CDR3. The CDR3 is CSAHTGNYGYTF. CDR3 sequence (DNA): TGCAGTGCTCATACAGGGAACTATGGCTACACCTTC.

The chain recombines TRBV12-3 or TRBV12-4 with TRBJ1-1; 10 bases match TRBD1. This CDR3 is 14 amino acids long. V lost 7 bases to trimming and J lost 3 bases; unmatched junction nucleotides: 5. CDR3 loop: CASTWTGGDTEAFF. The CDR3 coding sequence is TGTGCCAGCACCTGGACAGGGGGAGACACTGAAGCTTTCTTT.

Ten or more counts support this clonotype. The chain joins TRBV28 to TRBJ2-3; maybe TRBD1 (6 bases). The CDR3 totals 13 residues. The germline V gene encodes CDR1 MDHEN and CDR2 SYDVKM. Trimming shortened V by 5 bases and J by 6 bases, and 12 bases separated the two germline ends. The chain's CDR3 is CASSNRVLDTQYF. The CDR3 nucleotides read TGTGCCAGCAGTAACAGGGTTTTGGATACGCAGTATTTT.

V is TRBV6-6 and J is TRBJ1-6; D is uncertain. This CDR3 has 16 amino acids. The V end lost 7 bases, the J end lost 10 bases, and 23 bases lay between the germline ends. The germline V gene has CDR1 MNHNY and CDR2 SVGAGI (reference sequence). This CDR3 is CASNYAVVEENSPLHF. CDR3 nucleotide sequence: TGTGCCAGCAACTACGCTGTCGTCGAGGAGAACTCACCCCTCCACTTT.

The count of this clonotype is one. The chain uses TRBV28 and TRBJ2-1; no definite D call. The germline V and J ends were trimmed by 6 bases and 4 bases, with 10 bases remaining between them. CDR3 length: 13 residues. Germline values: CDR1 MDHEN, CDR2 SYDVKM. The CDR3 loop is CASSPRAYNEQFF. CDR3 nucleotides: TGTGCCAGCAGCCCTCGGGCGTACAATGAGCAGTTCTTC.

This clonotype was counted many times. The rearrangement uses TRBV10-1 and TRBJ2-7; D uncertain. V lost 3 bases and J 1 base, leaving 13 bases between the germline ends. This CDR3 region has 15 residues. The germline CDR1 and CDR2 sequences are WNHNN and SYGVQD (reference sequence). CDR3 nucleotide sequence: TGCGCCAGCAGTGAATATGGCTCTTCTTCCTACGAGCAGTACTTC. Translation: CASSEYGSSSYEQYF.

There are many counts of this clonotype. This chain links TRBV27 with TRBJ2-1; D ambiguous. Germline assignment: CDR1 MNHEY and CDR2 SMNVEV (reference sequence). CDR3 length: 17 amino acids. V dropped 3 bases and J dropped 0 bases, with 15 bases sitting between them. The CDR3 here is CASSFDFTQSSYNEQFF. The CDR3 DNA follows: TGTGCCAGCAGTTTTGATTTCACTCAAAGCTCCTACAATGAGCAGTTCTTC.

There are many counts of this clonotype. The chain couples TRBV12-3 or TRBV12-4 to TRBJ2-7; 9 nucleotides agree with TRBD1. The ends lost 4 bases at V and 1 base at J; junction bases unmatched: 8. The CDR3 totals 16 residues. CDR3 region: CASSSAPGQGSYEQYF. The CDR3 DNA reads as TGTGCCAGCAGTTCGGCCCCGGGACAGGGTTCCTACGAGCAGTACTTC.

The sample holds a few counts of this clonotype. The CDR3 is CASSQEDGTGEGYTF. CDR3 nucleotide sequence: TGTGCCAGCAGCCAAGAAGACGGGACAGGGGAAGGCTACACCTTC. This chain uses TRBV3-1 with TRBJ1-2; 10 bases align to TRBD1. Germline V gene data show CDR1 as LGHDT and CDR2 as YNNKEL (reference sequence). This CDR3 spans 15 amino acids. Trimming took 0 bases from V and 8 from J; bases not matched to a gene: 6.

This clonotype is a singleton in its sample. The chain is built from TRBV29-1 and TRBJ2-7; 13 nucleotides line up with TRBD2. CDR1 and CDR2 from the germline V gene are SQVTM and ANQGSEA. V was clipped by 4 bases and J by 1 base; unmatched bases: 10. The CDR3 extends over 17 amino acids. CDR3 bases: TGCAGCGTTGCAGGAACGACTAGCGGGAGGCTTTCCTACGAGCAGTACTTC. Its protein product is CSVAGTTSGRLSYEQYF.

The genes are TRBV6-2 or TRBV6-3 and TRBJ2-5; a possible D gene is TRBD2 (6 bases). Germline lookup yields CDR1 MNHEY and CDR2 SVGEGT. V gave up 6 bases and J gave up 1 base, with 12 bases separating them. The CDR3 is 14 residues long. For the CDR3, the DNA is TGTGCCAGCAGCGAGCGGAGGGGCCAAGAGACCCAGTACTTC. Its protein is CASSERRGQETQYF.

Ten or more counts support this clonotype. This chain joins TRBV20-1 and TRBJ2-3; tentatively, D is TRBD2 (6 bases). The germline gives CDR1 DFQATT, CDR2 SNEGSKA (reference sequence). V lost 2 bases and J lost 3, with 12 bases in between. The length of the CDR3 is 14 residues. DNA for the CDR3: TGCAGTGCTAGAAAGCGGGTTTTAACAGATACGCAGTATTTT. It encodes CSARKRVLTDTQYF.

V gene TRBV27 combines with J gene TRBJ1-3, with 8 bases identical to TRBD1. Germline CDR1 reads MNHEY; CDR2 reads SMNVEV (reference sequence). With V trimmed by 6 bases and J by 6 bases, 1 base remained unmatched. This CDR3 comprises 12 residues. The DNA of the CDR3 is TGTGCCAGCAGGGACAGGGAAAACACCATATATTTT. This sequence encodes CASRDRENTIYF.

This clonotype was counted many times. The gene calls are TRBV11-2 and TRBJ2-7; 7 positions match TRBD1. The CDR3 extends over 14 amino acids. Per the germline V gene, CDR1 is SGHAT and CDR2 is FQNNGV. J gave up 2 bases and V 5 bases, and 6 bases lay outside the gene matches. The CDR3 loop reads CASSKRQGPYEQYF. CDR3 bases: TGTGCCAGCAGCAAACGACAGGGCCCCTACGAGCAGTACTTC.

This clonotype was observed at least ten times. This chain connects TRBV6-6 to TRBJ2-5, with a possible D match to TRBD2 (7 bases). The V and J ends lost 2 bases and 4 bases respectively, with 14 bases between them. The CDR3 length is 15 residues. The germline V gene encodes CDR1 MNHNY and CDR2 SVGAGI (reference sequence). The CDR3 reads CASSYEGGSGETQYF. In DNA, the CDR3 is TGTGCCAGCAGTTACGAGGGGGGGAGCGGAGAGACCCAGTACTTC.

The V call is TRBV21-1, the J call TRBJ1-4; the table assigns TRBD1, which was not confirmed against the DNA. TRBV21-1 is a listed pseudogene. The CDR3 covers 17 residues. The CDR3: CASSNTERLDFCEKLFF. Written as DNA, the CDR3 is TGTGCCAGCAGCAACACAGAGCGCCTGGACTTTTGTGAAAAACTGTTTTTT.

V usage is TRBV7-2 and J usage is TRBJ2-3; TRBD2 aligns across 14 bases. V lost 5 bases, J lost 5 bases, and 6 bases stayed unmatched. CDR3 length equals 16 residues. Germline-derived CDR1 and CDR2 are SGHTA and FQGNSA. The CDR3 is CASSPTSGGALDTQYF. CDR3 sequence (DNA): TGTGCCAGCAGCCCGACTAGCGGGGGGGCCCTAGATACGCAGTATTTT.

This clonotype came up many times. The V and J genes are TRBV7-8 and TRBJ1-1; a possible D gene is TRBD1 (6 bases). The CDR3 has 15 residues. Germline lookup yields CDR1 SGHVS and CDR2 FQNEAQ. V was shortened by 3 bases and J by 1 base, with 12 bases between the two germline ends. DNA for the CDR3: TGTGCCAGCAGCTTGACAGGAGCCTCGAACACTGAAGCTTTCTTT. It translates to CASSLTGASNTEAFF.

This clonotype was recorded many times. V and J are TRBV28 and TRBJ2-1; the match to TRBD2 covers 8 bases. J gave up 7 bases and V 5 bases, and 7 bases lay outside the gene matches. The germline gives CDR1 MDHEN, CDR2 SYDVKM. The CDR3 consists of 14 residues. The CDR3 coding sequence is TGTGCCAGCAGTCTCCGGGGGGGTGCAAATGAGCAGTTCTTC. Its protein is CASSLRGGANEQFF.

This clonotype was seen ten or more times. The CDR3 sequence: CASSRTTGVLYEQYF. DNA of the CDR3: TGTGCCAGCAGTCGTACGACAGGGGTCCTCTACGAGCAGTACTTC. The genes are TRBV28 and TRBJ2-7, with 8 bases lining up with TRBD1. With 5 bases clipped from V and 3 bases from J, the junction kept 9 bases outside the gene matches. The CDR3 consists of 15 residues. The germline V gene has CDR1 MDHEN and CDR2 SYDVKM.

This clonotype showed up many times. This chain connects TRBV11-2 to TRBJ2-1; the match to TRBD2 covers 9 bases. CDR1 and CDR2 from the germline V gene are SGHAT and FQNNGV. The length of the CDR3 is 16 residues. The V segment lost 4 bases and the J segment 0 bases; nucleotides outside the gene matches: 4. The CDR3 loop is CASSSLAGSSYNEQFF. The CDR3 DNA reads TGTGCCAGCAGCTCTCTAGCGGGAAGCTCCTACAATGAGCAGTTCTTC.

This clonotype was counted at least ten times. The CDR3 DNA reads TGTGCCATCAGTGAATCTGGGACCAACTATGGCTACACCTTC. This codes for CAISESGTNYGYTF. This chain joins TRBV10-3 and TRBJ1-2, with D perhaps matching TRBD1 (5 bases). CDR1 ENHRY and CDR2 SYGVKD come from the germline V gene. V lost 3 bases to trimming and J lost 2 bases, with 10 bases between them. CDR3 length: 14 residues.

The V gene is TRBV29-1, the J gene TRBJ2-7, with TRBD1 matching over 7 bases. CDR3 length equals 12 residues. Germline CDR1 is SQVTM and CDR2 is ANQGSEA. Trimming removed 8 bases from V and 0 bases from J; junction bases left unmatched: 4. The CDR3: CSLGQFSYEQYF. For the CDR3, the DNA is TGCAGCCTGGGACAGTTCTCCTACGAGCAGTACTTC.

The gene calls are TRBV11-2 and TRBJ2-3; a possible D gene is TRBD2 (6 bases). V was trimmed by 2 bases and J by 2 bases, leaving 11 bases between them. Germline V lookup: CDR1 SGHAT, CDR2 FQNNGV. CDR3 length: 15 residues. CDR3 loop: CASSLLAANTDTQYF. CDR3 sequence (DNA): TGTGCCAGCAGCTTATTAGCGGCAAACACAGATACGCAGTATTTT.

The gene calls are TRBV12-3 or TRBV12-4 and TRBJ1-1; tentative D call: TRBD1 (5 bases). CDR3 length equals 14 residues. Trimming cost V 3 bases and J 1 base, with 9 bases left between them. In nucleotides, the CDR3 is TGTGCCAGCAGTTTGAGAAGGGGGAACACTGAAGCTTTCTTT. Translated: CASSLRRGNTEAFF.

This clonotype was observed at least ten times. The genes are TRBV9 and TRBJ2-7; no clear D. This CDR3 has 16 amino acids. Germline-derived CDR1 and CDR2 are SGDLS and YYNGEE. V was cut by 4 bases and J by 5 bases, with 22 bases left in between. CDR3 DNA sequence: TGTGCCAGCAGCTCCTCCGGTAGGCCCGCGAGAGACGAGCAGTACTTC. Protein sequence: CASSSSGRPARDEQYF.

This clonotype was counted once. V is TRBV10-2 and J is TRBJ2-3, with D perhaps TRBD1 (6 bases). Germline-derived CDR1 and CDR2 are WSHSY and SAAADI. Trimming left V 7 bases short and J 2 bases short, with 13 bases between. The CDR3 has 14 residues. The CDR3 protein is CASISGALTDTQYF. CDR3 nucleotides: TGCGCCAGCATCTCAGGGGCACTCACAGATACGCAGTATTTT.

This clonotype showed up many times. This chain connects TRBV6-2 or TRBV6-3 to TRBJ2-3; weak D call: TRBD2 (5 bases). The CDR3 sequence is 15 residues long. Germline V gives CDR1 MNHEY, CDR2 SVGEGT. The ends were cut back, 6 bases at V and 3 bases at J, with 16 bases in the middle. The CDR3 here is CASRRSGRGTDTQYF. CDR3 coding DNA: TGTGCCAGCAGACGGTCTGGGAGAGGAACAGATACGCAGTATTTT.

There are many counts of this clonotype. CDR3 DNA sequence: TGTGCCAGCAGCTCCTCACAGTTGGAGCAGTACTTC. Protein: CASSSSQLEQYF. The chain is built from TRBV7-9 and TRBJ2-7; D is unclear. The CDR3 runs 12 residues. V was shortened by 4 bases and J by 7 bases, with 11 bases between the two germline ends. The germline V gene encodes CDR1 SEHNR and CDR2 FQNEAQ (reference sequence). Full variable domain (missing parts from reference TRBV7-9 and TRBJ2-7): DTGVSQNPRHKITKRGQNVTFRCDPISEHNRLYWYRQTLGQGPEFLTYFQNEAQLEKSRLLSDRFSAERPKGSFSTLEIQRTEQGDSAMYLCASSSSQLEQYFGPGTRLTVT.

This clonotype came up a few times. The chain carries TRBV12-3 or TRBV12-4 and TRBJ2-2; TRBD2 matches at 7 bases. The CDR3 is made up of 15 amino acids. Trimming removed 7 bases from V and 5 bases from J; junction bases left unmatched: 10. CDR3 loop: CASKLQSGGTGELFF. CDR3 nucleotide sequence: TGTGCCAGCAAACTACAGTCCGGGGGGACCGGGGAGCTGTTTTTT.